The 5 T cell receptor beta chains reported below all come from one sample, sequenced in a study of T-cell reconstitution after alpha-beta-depleted transplantation in children. Preparation of the TCRbeta library was carried out with unique molecular identifiers. Each CDR3 protein gets one entry after TCRdb re-called the PCR reads with MiXCR. Of approximately 350,000 distinct CDR3 sequences listed, 10% were seen once; the top ten hold around 2.5%. The sequencing used PBMCs from the stem cell graft donor, collected from the stem cell graft. The receptors come from a human donor who donated a stem cell graft to a child with acute lymphoblastic leukemia.

The CDR3 coding sequence is TGTGCCAGCTCACTCACGACCCGGACTAGCGGGAGCAACACAGATACGCAGTATTTT. The encoded protein is CASSLTTRTSGSNTDTQYF. The genes are TRBV18 and TRBJ2-3; TRBD2 agrees at 13 bases. CDR1 and CDR2 (germline): KGHSH, LQKENI. Trimming took 4 bases from V and 2 from J; bases not matched to a gene: 12. The CDR3 has 19 residues.

The rearrangement links TRBV3-1 to TRBJ2-1, with TRBD2 identical over 13 bases. The trim removed 8 bases at V and 4 bases at J, leaving 11 bases unmatched. Looked up from germline, CDR1 is LGHDT and CDR2 is YNNKEL (reference sequence). This CDR3 region has 17 residues. As DNA, the CDR3 is TGTGCCAGCCGCCGCGCCTCGGGACTAGCGGGATACAATGAGCAGTTCTTC. Its translation: CASRRASGLAGYNEQFF.

In this sample, this clonotype turned up a few times. The chain has TRBV11-2 and TRBJ2-1; 12 bases line up with TRBD2. From germline, CDR1 is SGHAT and CDR2 FQNNGV. Germline trimming cut 5 bases from V and 4 bases from J; bases unmatched to any gene: 18. The CDR3 runs to 20 residues. The CDR3 coding sequence is TGTGCCAGCAGCCGGCCGAGGACTAGCGGGATTATAACCTTTTACAATGAGCAGTTCTTC. It yields the protein CASSRPRTSGIITFYNEQFF.

This clonotype was seen ten or more times. This chain links TRBV12-3 or TRBV12-4 with TRBJ1-5, with D possibly being TRBD1 (5 bases). The CDR3 sequence is 16 residues long. V lost 6 bases and J lost 2, with 17 bases in between. This CDR3 reads CASRLRGSRGNQPQHF. The DNA of the CDR3 is TGTGCCAGCAGGCTTCGGGGGTCACGGGGCAATCAGCCCCAGCATTTT.

There are a few counts of this clonotype. V is TRBV6-1 and J is TRBJ1-4; D is undetermined. Germline CDR1 and CDR2: MNHNS and SASEGT. This CDR3 comprises 15 residues. The V end lost 4 bases, the J end lost 6 bases, and 15 bases lay between the germline ends. CDR3 amino acids: CASSGLEAVHEKLFF. The CDR3 bases are TGTGCCAGCAGTGGCCTTGAGGCAGTTCATGAAAAACTGTTTTTT.